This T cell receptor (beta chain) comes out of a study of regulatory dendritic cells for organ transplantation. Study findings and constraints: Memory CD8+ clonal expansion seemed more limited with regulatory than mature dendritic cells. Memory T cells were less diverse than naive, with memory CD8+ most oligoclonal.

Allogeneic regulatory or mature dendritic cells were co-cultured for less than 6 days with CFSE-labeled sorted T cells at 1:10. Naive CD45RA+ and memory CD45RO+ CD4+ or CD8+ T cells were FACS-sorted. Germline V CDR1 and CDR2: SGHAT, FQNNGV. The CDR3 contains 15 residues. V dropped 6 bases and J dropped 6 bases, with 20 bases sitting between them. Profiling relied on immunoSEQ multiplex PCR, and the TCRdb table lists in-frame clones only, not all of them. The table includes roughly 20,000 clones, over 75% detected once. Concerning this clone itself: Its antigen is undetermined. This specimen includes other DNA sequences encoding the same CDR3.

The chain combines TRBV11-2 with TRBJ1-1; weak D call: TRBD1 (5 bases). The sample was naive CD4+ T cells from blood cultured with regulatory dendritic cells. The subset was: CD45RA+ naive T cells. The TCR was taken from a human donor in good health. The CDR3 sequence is CASRPIWGDPPEAFF. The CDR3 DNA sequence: TGTGCCAGCAGGCCGATTTGGGGGGATCCCCCTGAAGCTTTCTTT.